This T cell receptor (beta chain) came from a study of early T cells in non-severe SARS-CoV-2 infection. Findings and limits, study-wide: VDJdb matching skewed toward anti-spike CD8 responses, missing private and CD4 specificities.

The CDR3 spans 12 residues. CDR1 and CDR2 (germline): SQVTM, ANQGSEA. V lost 5 bases to trimming and J lost 2 bases; unmatched junction nucleotides: 2. Note on this clonotype: Its antigen is currently unknown.

Attachment of unique molecular identifiers to individual cDNA molecules was performed. TCRdb reanalysed the 5' RACE reads using MiXCR and keeps one entry per CDR3 protein. The table lists 50,000 or so distinct CDR3 sequences, over 9.5% of them singletons. Specimen: whole blood. This clonotype originated in an adult who was a healthcare worker with PCR-confirmed SARS-CoV-2 infection or an uninfected control (not recorded which). The chain joins TRBV29-1 to TRBJ1-2, with TRBD1 matching over 7 bases. CDR3 DNA: TGCAGCGTTAGGGGGCGGAACTATGGCTACACCTTC. It is translated as CSVRGRNYGYTF.